Below are 19 T cell receptor beta chains sequenced from a single sample in a study of T cell responses to AZD1222 COVID-19 vaccine. The method was immunoSEQ multiplex PCR; TCRdb's version includes in-frame clones alone and lacks a portion of them. This sample has tens of thousands of clones, with about four fifths found just once. The sequenced sample was peripheral blood, obtained on day 0 of AZD1222 vaccination. Source of these receptors: an adult in good health.

The chain employs TRBV5-1 and TRBJ1-1; 7 bases map to TRBD1. The CDR3 contains 16 residues. Germline values: CDR1 SGHRS, CDR2 YFSETQ. With 2 bases clipped from V and 0 bases from J, the junction kept 7 bases outside the gene matches. CDR3: CASSFEQGGVNTEAFF. In DNA, the CDR3 is TGCGCCAGCAGCTTCGAGCAGGGGGGAGTGAACACTGAAGCTTTCTTT.

The chain couples TRBV5-1 to TRBJ1-1; no reliable D call. Trimming stripped 0 bases from V and 3 bases from J, with 9 bases between. The length of the CDR3 is 14 residues. The germline V gene encodes CDR1 SGHRS and CDR2 YFSETQ. The CDR3 here is CASSLDPGDTEAFF. CDR3 sequence (DNA): TGCGCCAGCAGCTTGGACCCGGGCGACACTGAAGCTTTCTTT.

The rearrangement uses TRBV10-2 and TRBJ1-5; weak D call: TRBD1 (6 bases). The germline gives CDR1 WSHSY, CDR2 SAAADI. V dropped 3 bases and J dropped 7 bases, with 13 bases sitting between them. The CDR3 spans 14 residues. As DNA, the CDR3 is TGCGCCAGCAGTGAAAGGGGGGCGCAACAGCCCCAGCATTTT. It is translated as CASSERGAQQPQHF.

The CDR3 reads CATSVPGSQETQYF. CDR3 coding DNA: TGTGCCACCAGTGTTCCCGGGAGCCAAGAGACCCAGTACTTC. This rearrangement joins TRBV24-1 to TRBJ2-5, with D maybe TRBD2 (6 bases). Trimming left V 5 bases short and J 1 base short, with 10 bases between. Germline V CDR1 and CDR2: KGHDR, SFDVKD. This CDR3 contains 14 residues.

V usage is TRBV10-1 and J usage is TRBJ2-7, with a tentative D call TRBD1 (7 bases). This CDR3 is 15 amino acids long. Germline V gene sequence: CDR1 WNHNN, CDR2 SYGVQD (reference sequence). V was clipped by 5 bases and J by 6 bases, with 20 bases between them. DNA for the CDR3: TGCGCCAGCAGTCCCACTACAGGGAGGACAGGCGAGCAGTACTTC. As protein: CASSPTTGRTGEQYF.

The chain uses TRBV5-8 and TRBJ2-7, with D possibly TRBD1 on 5 matching bases. The length of the CDR3 is 15 residues. Trimming shortened V by 0 bases and J by 3 bases, and 13 bases separated the two germline ends. Germline-derived CDR1 and CDR2 are SGHTS and YDEGEE. The CDR3 reads CASSLERQGRYEQYF. The CDR3 DNA reads TGTGCCAGCAGCTTGGAGAGGCAGGGTCGCTACGAGCAGTACTTC.

The chain links TRBV3-1 (or the pseudogene TRBV3-2) to TRBJ1-1; 7 nucleotides agree with TRBD1. CDR1 LGHDT and CDR2 YNNKEL come from the germline V gene (reference sequence). CDR3 size: 16 residues. After removal of 3 bases from V and 4 bases from J, the junction contained 11 bases not matched to a gene. This CDR3 is CASSHRPQGVGTEAFF. In DNA form, the CDR3 reads TGTGCCAGCAGCCACCGACCGCAGGGGGTCGGCACTGAAGCTTTCTTT.

This chain links TRBV28 with TRBJ2-6; 10 bases are a match to TRBD1. The V segment lost 8 bases and the J segment 2 bases; nucleotides outside the gene matches: 15. Germline V CDR1 and CDR2: MDHEN, SYDVKM. The CDR3 is 19 amino acids. The CDR3 loop is CASGTALRQGAAGANVLTF. The CDR3, as DNA: TGTGCCAGCGGAACTGCTCTAAGACAGGGGGCTGCTGGGGCCAACGTCCTGACTTTC.

The chain uses TRBV28 and TRBJ1-1; D gene ambiguous. CDR1 and CDR2 from the germline V gene are MDHEN and SYDVKM. The CDR3 sequence is 12 residues long. V was trimmed by 8 bases and J by 1 base, leaving 8 bases between them. The CDR3 DNA follows: TGTGCCAGCTATGAGAAGAACACTGAAGCTTTCTTT. Protein: CASYEKNTEAFF.

The rearrangement links TRBV5-1 to TRBJ1-2; 7 nucleotides agree with TRBD1. Germline V CDR1 and CDR2: SGHRS, YFSETQ. CDR3 size: 13 residues. The V and J ends lost 5 bases and 2 bases, in that order; junction bases with no gene match: 3. CDR3 loop: CASRTQGNYGYTF. The CDR3 DNA is TGCGCCAGCAGGACACAGGGGAACTATGGCTACACCTTC. Full variable domain (outside the CDR3, taken from reference TRBV5-1 and TRBJ1-2): KAGVTQTPRYLIKTRGQQVTLSCSPISGHRSVSWYQQTPGQGLQFLFEYFSETQRNKGNFPGRFSGRQFSNSRSEMNVSTLELGDSALYLCASRTQGNYGYTFGSGTRLTVV.

This clone was observed a few times. This chain joins TRBV24-1 and TRBJ1-2; maybe TRBD1 (6 bases). V was cut by 8 bases and J by 6 bases, with 12 bases left in between. This CDR3 contains 12 residues. From germline, CDR1 is KGHDR and CDR2 SFDVKD. The CDR3 region is CATNREGDGYTF. The CDR3 bases are TGTGCCACCAACAGGGAGGGGGATGGCTACACCTTC.

The V gene is TRBV4-1, the J gene TRBJ1-5, with D uncertain. The CDR3 has 13 amino acids. Germline V lookup: CDR1 MGHRA, CDR2 YSYEKL. V was clipped by 4 bases and J by 4 bases, with 8 bases between them. For the CDR3, the DNA is TGCGCCAGCAGCCCTCAAATTAATCAGCCCCAGCATTTT. This translates into CASSPQINQPQHF.

This clone showed up just a few times. This rearrangement joins TRBV21-1 to TRBJ1-4. TRBV21-1 represents a pseudogene. This CDR3 has 18 residues. CDR3 sequence reads: CASSRGGLGGAVNEKLFF. The CDR3 DNA sequence: TGTGCCAGCAGCAGGGGTGGCCTTGGGGGGGCCGTTAATGAAAAACTGTTTTTT.

The chain recombines TRBV7-3 with TRBJ2-2, with unresolved D. Germline CDR1 reads SGHTA; CDR2 reads FQGTGA. The CDR3 spans 14 residues. Trimming removed 0 bases from V and 5 bases from J, with 7 bases in between. The CDR3 DNA reads TGTGCCAGCAGCTTAACGTTCCGAACCGGGGAGCTGTTTTTT. Its protein product is CASSLTFRTGELFF.

The gene calls are TRBV19 and TRBJ2-4; 7 bases line up with TRBD2. From germline, CDR1 is LNHDA and CDR2 SQIVND (reference sequence). The CDR3 covers 16 residues. J gave up 9 bases and V 4 bases, and 15 bases lay outside the gene matches. The DNA of the CDR3 is TGTGCCAGTAGTAATGGCGGGAGTAGGCGTGGAGGCATTCAGTACTTC. Amino acids: CASSNGGSRRGGIQYF.

The chain carries TRBV25-1 and TRBJ2-7; TRBD2 might be the D (5 bases). Trimming took 4 bases from V and 2 from J, leaving 9 bases between them. The CDR3 spans 13 residues. Germline V gene data show CDR1 as MGHDK and CDR2 as SYGVNS. The CDR3 is CASSVTGTYEQYF. The CDR3 nucleotides are TGTGCCAGCAGTGTAACGGGAACCTACGAGCAGTACTTC.

The chain joins TRBV10-3 to TRBJ1-2; D is unresolved. The CDR3 is made up of 14 amino acids. Germline V gene lookup returns CDR1 ENHRY and CDR2 SYGVKD. V shed 4 bases and J shed 7 bases, with 16 bases lying between them. CDR3 coding DNA: TGTGCCATCAGTGTGGGGTTGGGTGTCTCTGGCTACACCTTC. This gives the protein CAISVGLGVSGYTF.

This chain connects TRBV7-2 to TRBJ2-7; either TRBD1 or TRBD2 may fit D (6 bases each). This CDR3 has 15 amino acids. The V end was cut by 4 bases, the J end by 5 bases, with 18 bases between. In germline, CDR1 is SGHTA, CDR2 FQGNSA. The CDR3 loop reads CASSSDGSEGDEQYF. In nucleotides, the CDR3 is TGTGCCAGCAGCTCAGATGGATCGGAGGGGGACGAGCAGTACTTC.

This clone has a single count. The gene calls are TRBV7-9 and TRBJ2-1; 8 positions agree with TRBD2. V lost 3 bases, J lost 10 bases, and 8 bases stayed unmatched. Germline values: CDR1 SEHNR, CDR2 FQNEAQ (reference sequence). This CDR3 contains 14 residues. The CDR3 here is CASSFERELGEQFF. The CDR3 DNA is TGTGCCAGCAGCTTCGAGCGGGAGCTAGGGGAGCAGTTCTTC.